The next 24 T cell receptor beta chains were all read from a single sample in a study of blood T cell repertoires in COVID-19. This table comes from immunoSEQ multiplex PCR, and its TCRdb copy is limited to in-frame clones, with some not included. The table records about 160,000 clones, approximately 85% of them present only once. Sequencing was performed on peripheral blood. These receptors were taken from a man at least 80 years old with COVID-19, enrolled during active disease.

The chain employs TRBV5-1 and TRBJ1-4; TRBD1 matches at 9 bases. CDR1 SGHRS and CDR2 YFSETQ come from the germline V gene. The CDR3 sequence is 15 residues long. The V gene end was trimmed by 3 bases and the J gene end by 8 bases; junction bases not matched to a gene: 8. The CDR3 here is CASSSRGTGREKLFF. CDR3 bases: TGCGCCAGCAGCTCGCGGGGGACAGGGAGGGAAAAACTGTTTTTT.

The gene calls are TRBV7-2 and TRBJ1-2; 11 positions match TRBD1. This CDR3 has 15 amino acids. Germline V gives CDR1 SGHTA, CDR2 FQGNSA. V shed 5 bases and J 3 bases; nucleotides not matched to a gene: 5. CDR3 sequence reads: CASSPRTGGDYGYTF. The DNA of the CDR3 is TGTGCCAGCAGCCCTAGGACAGGGGGCGACTATGGCTACACCTTC.

This clone came up once. The V gene is TRBV9, the J gene TRBJ2-7, with 10 bases fitting TRBD2. The CDR3 extends over 16 amino acids. The germline CDR1 and CDR2 sequences are SGDLS and YYNGEE. J lost 2 bases, V lost 0 bases, and 5 bases had no gene match. The CDR3 coding sequence is TGTGCCAGCAGCGTAGCGCCTAGCGGGGGAACCTACGAGCAGTACTTC. Residues: CASSVAPSGGTYEQYF.

The V gene is TRBV20-1, the J gene TRBJ1-6; D gene unclear. V lost 4 bases, J lost 9 bases, and 7 bases lay in between. The CDR3 totals 11 residues. CDR1 DFQATT and CDR2 SNEGSKA come from the germline V gene (reference sequence). CDR3 in amino acids: CSATGGSPLHF. CDR3 DNA: TGCAGTGCTACGGGAGGTTCACCCCTCCACTTT.

The J gene is TRBJ1-5, the V gene TRBV6-6; 9 positions match TRBD1. The V gene end was trimmed by 5 bases and the J gene end by 3 bases; junction bases not matched to a gene: 5. This CDR3 has 15 residues. CDR1 MNHNY and CDR2 SVGAGI come from the germline V gene (reference sequence). The CDR3 here is CASSEDRGLNQPQHF. The CDR3 DNA reads as TGTGCCAGCAGTGAGGACAGGGGCCTCAATCAGCCCCAGCATTTT.

CDR3 region: CASSRVAGGITDTQYF. In DNA form, the CDR3 reads TGTGCCAGCAGCCGCGTAGCGGGGGGGATCACAGATACGCAGTATTTT. V and J are TRBV4-2 and TRBJ2-3, with 11 bases that match TRBD2. This CDR3 is built from 16 residues. V lost 4 bases to trimming and J lost 2 bases; unmatched junction nucleotides: 5. Germline values: CDR1 LGHNA, CDR2 YNFKEQ.

Comment on this clone: The identical CDR3 is also encoded by other nucleotide sequences in the sample. The chain recombines TRBV5-1 with TRBJ1-6, with TRBD1 matching over 9 bases. V lost 3 bases to trimming and J lost 7 bases; unmatched junction nucleotides: 2. Germline-derived CDR1 and CDR2 are SGHRS and YFSETQ. This CDR3 has 14 residues. CDR3 region: CASSSTGGNSPLHF. The CDR3 nucleotides read TGCGCCAGCAGCTCTACAGGGGGCAATTCACCCCTCCACTTT.

This sequence joins TRBV12-3 or TRBV12-4 and TRBJ1-1, with TRBD1 as a possible D gene (5 bases). The CDR3 covers 12 residues. Trimming shortened V by 3 bases and J by 10 bases, and 12 bases separated the two germline ends. The CDR3 protein is CASSLYQGSAFF. The CDR3 coding sequence is TGTGCCAGCAGTTTGTACCAGGGTTCAGCTTTCTTT.

The V gene is TRBV5-5, the J gene TRBJ1-1; maybe TRBD1 (5 bases). Trimming left V 4 bases short and J 3 bases short, with 10 bases between. CDR1 and CDR2 (germline): SGHKS, YYEKEE (reference sequence). The CDR3 extends over 13 amino acids. The CDR3 DNA is TGTGCCAGCAGCGCAGCGGGGGACACTGAAGCTTTCTTT. Encoded protein: CASSAAGDTEAFF.

V gene TRBV5-4 combines with J gene TRBJ2-5; 11 nucleotides agree with TRBD1. The CDR3 contains 16 residues. CDR1 and CDR2 (germline): SGHNT, YYREEE (reference sequence). The V segment lost 4 bases and the J segment 5 bases; nucleotides outside the gene matches: 10. The CDR3 region has the DNA TGTGCCAGCAGCCGGGGCGGACAGGGGGCCGCCGAGACCCAGTACTTC. Protein sequence: CASSRGGQGAAETQYF.

This rearrangement joins TRBV7-6 to TRBJ2-5, with 12 bases lining up with TRBD1. The length of the CDR3 is 17 residues. Germline V lookup: CDR1 SGHVS, CDR2 FNYEAQ. After removal of 1 base from V and 7 bases from J, the junction contained 10 bases not matched to a gene. CDR3 protein: CASSLGFRDRGLATQYF. DNA of the CDR3: TGTGCCAGCAGCTTAGGATTCCGGGACAGGGGGCTGGCGACCCAGTACTTC.

This clone was recorded a few times. The chain employs TRBV6-5 and TRBJ1-1; the D is unclear. The germline V gene encodes CDR1 MNHEY and CDR2 SVGAGI. V lost 5 bases, J lost 4 bases, and 17 bases lay in between. The CDR3 length is 15 residues. The CDR3 is CASSPDPGYRTEAFF. CDR3 DNA sequence: TGTGCCAGCAGTCCCGATCCGGGGTATCGCACTGAAGCTTTCTTT.

This clone was detected once. The CDR3 loop is CASSPDGSNSPLHF. The CDR3 DNA follows: TGTGCCAGTAGCCCGGACGGGAGTAATTCACCCCTCCACTTT. The rearrangement joins TRBV19 to TRBJ1-6; D gene ambiguous. Trimming removed 6 bases at V and 6 bases at J, with 12 bases between. Germline V gene lookup returns CDR1 LNHDA and CDR2 SQIVND (reference sequence). CDR3 size: 14 residues. The entire variable domain, with the rest obtained from reference TRBV19 and TRBJ1-6, is as follows: DGGITQSPKYLFRKEGQNVTLSCEQNLNHDAMYWYRQDPGQGLRLIYYSQIVNDFQKGDIAEGYSVSREKKESFPLTVTSAQKNPTAFYLCASSPDGSNSPLHFGNGTRLTVT.

V is TRBV19 and J is TRBJ2-7, with TRBD1 matching over 12 bases. The CDR3 is 15 residues long. Looked up from germline, CDR1 is LNHDA and CDR2 is SQIVND (reference sequence). V was clipped by 6 bases and J by 5 bases; unmatched bases: 8. The CDR3 sequence is CASRVGQGATDEQYF. In DNA, the CDR3 is TGTGCCAGTAGAGTGGGACAGGGGGCTACGGACGAGCAGTACTTC.

The V call is TRBV28, the J call TRBJ1-1; 11 bases match TRBD1. The CDR3 covers 17 residues. The V gene end was trimmed by 1 base and the J gene end by 1 base; junction bases not matched to a gene: 5. Germline V CDR1 and CDR2: MDHEN, SYDVKM. CDR3 nucleotide sequence: TGTGCCAGCAGTTTATTCCGGACAGGGGGCTGGAACACTGAAGCTTTCTTT. It is translated as CASSLFRTGGWNTEAFF.

The chain uses TRBV5-5 and TRBJ2-1; D unclear. Trimming took off 0 bases at V and 9 bases at J, with 13 bases between the two ends. The CDR3 has 14 residues. The germline CDR1 and CDR2 sequences are SGHKS and YYEKEE (reference sequence). The CDR3 nucleotides are TGTGCCAGCAGCTTGGAGGAAGGAAGGAGTGAGCAGTTCTTC. This translates into CASSLEEGRSEQFF.

The V gene is TRBV11-3, the J gene TRBJ1-6, with D possibly TRBD1 on 6 matching bases. Germline lookup yields CDR1 SGHNT and CDR2 YENEEA. V shed 5 bases and J shed 10 bases, with 15 bases lying between them. The CDR3 consists of 14 residues. CDR3 DNA: TGTGCCAGCAGCCGAGCAGGGGTTGGCTCACCCCTCCACTTT. Encoded protein: CASSRAGVGSPLHF.

This clone is a singleton in its sample. The V gene is TRBV12-3 or TRBV12-4, the J gene TRBJ2-3; tentatively, D is TRBD1 (7 bases). V shed 8 bases and J shed 4 bases, with 13 bases lying between them. The CDR3 loop spans 13 amino acids. The CDR3 protein is CASVPRGADTQYF. Written as DNA, the CDR3 is TGTGCCAGCGTCCCCAGGGGGGCAGATACGCAGTATTTT.

V gene TRBV5-1 combines with J gene TRBJ1-1; tentatively, D is TRBD1 (6 bases). Germline lookup yields CDR1 SGHRS and CDR2 YFSETQ. With 1 base removed from V and 5 bases from J, the gap between germline ends came to 15 bases. The length of the CDR3 is 15 residues. The CDR3 DNA reads TGCGCCAGCAGCTTGAGTTTGGCAGGGGAAACTGAAGCTTTCTTT. Its translation: CASSLSLAGETEAFF.

This sequence joins TRBV28 and TRBJ1-2; 7 bases align to TRBD1. The CDR3 has 15 residues. Germline V gene lookup returns CDR1 MDHEN and CDR2 SYDVKM. V shed 1 base and J 5 bases; nucleotides not matched to a gene: 7. The CDR3 reads CASSLSDRVEYGYTF. In DNA form, the CDR3 reads TGTGCCAGCAGTTTATCCGACAGGGTGGAGTATGGCTACACCTTC.

The rearrangement joins TRBV7-9 to TRBJ2-7; a weak D match, TRBD2 (6 bases). Per the germline V gene, CDR1 is SEHNR and CDR2 is FQNEAQ (reference sequence). The CDR3 has 15 amino acids. V lost 5 bases and J lost 2, with 16 bases in between. The CDR3 sequence is CASSPGGDGAYEQYF. The CDR3, as DNA: TGTGCCAGCAGCCCCGGCGGGGACGGCGCCTACGAGCAGTACTTC.

The chain recombines TRBV11-2 with TRBJ1-1; no clear D. V was pared by 5 bases and J by 8 bases, with 15 bases between. The CDR3 has 13 amino acids. CDR1 SGHAT and CDR2 FQNNGV come from the germline V gene. The CDR3 sequence is CASSALGGWEAFF. The DNA of the CDR3 is TGTGCCAGCAGCGCCTTAGGAGGTTGGGAAGCTTTCTTT.

The rearrangement uses TRBV19 and TRBJ1-5, with D unclear. The CDR3 has 13 residues. Germline V CDR1 and CDR2: LNHDA, SQIVND (reference sequence). V was clipped by 3 bases and J by 5 bases, with 8 bases between them. The CDR3 here is CASSMYGDQPQHF. Written as DNA, the CDR3 is TGTGCCAGTAGTATGTACGGTGATCAGCCCCAGCATTTT.

The rearrangement joins TRBV9 to TRBJ1-1; D unclear. The V end lost 6 bases, the J end lost 3 bases, and 9 bases lay between the germline ends. Per the germline V gene, CDR1 is SGDLS and CDR2 is YYNGEE. The CDR3 consists of 12 residues. CDR3 in DNA: TGTGCCAGCAAACAGTGGGACACTGAAGCTTTCTTT. Translation: CASKQWDTEAFF.